This TCR beta chain emerged from a study of identical twins (dated by TCRdb to 2016 to 2017). At the level of the whole study: TCR alpha and beta repertoires from monozygotic twins, unrelated adults of various ages and cord blood were deep-sequenced to test whether fetal clonotypes persist. To rule out contamination, the twin experiments were replicated at different times with different library preparation protocols.

The protocol used for the library was 5' RACE. This sample was sequenced with an Illumina HiSeq 2000. Template switching added a universal primer binding site, and the final cDNA carried a unique molecular identifier that allowed TCR cDNA molecules to be counted accurately. Specific primers in the conserved constant-segment region were used to synthesize first-strand cDNA for the TCR alpha and beta chains. To control for contamination, each cDNA library was double barcoded with a SMART-Mk sample barcode plus Illumina barcodes. TruSeq adapter sequences, together with Illumina sample barcodes, were added in two successive PCR steps. The TCR alpha and beta cDNA libraries were sequenced on the Illumina HiSeq platform using custom primers. Per the original workflow: Unique molecular identifiers were extracted from raw reads with MiGEC, and CDR3 positions were determined with MiXCR. For each individual, recombination models were inferred using an EM algorithm with the repgenHMM and IGoR tools. The tcR package in R was used for shared clonotype analysis, with sharing normalized by the product of cloneset sizes. To study raw recombination free of thymic and clonal selection effects, out-of-frame nonproductive sequences were analyzed. In TCRdb, the public reads were trimmed at Q25 with fastp and aligned with MiXCR, with productive beta chains retained. Entries are consolidated by CDR3 protein sequence, retaining the most common genes and DNA. The V and J calls here are based on TCRdb, not the publication. This sample comprises 500,000 to 650,000 distinct CDR3 sequences, about 7.1% of them detected only once. Over 1.5% of the sample comes from the top ten.

Overall study results and their limits: Because the same donors could not be followed over many years, conclusions were based on cross-sectional statistical analysis. Invariant T cells such as MAIT and iNKT could partly confound zero-insertion analyses, though diverse VJ usage argued against this for most clonotypes. In monozygotic twins, out-of-frame TCR alpha sharing was systematically underestimated by recombination models, although the models agreed with sharing between unrelated individuals. Fewer insertions were carried by abundant cord blood beta clonotypes; a weaker similar trend was observed in young adult naive repertoires, while no such trend was observed in memory repertoires. Out-of-frame TCR alpha sequences shared between twins showed an excess of low generation-probability sequences compared with coincidental sharing between unrelated individuals. In beta out-of-frame sequences, excess twin sharing was weaker, because having fewer shared sequences lowered the signal-to-noise ratio.

In regard to this clonotype: Its antigen has not been determined. No qualities accompany the bases; no much larger clone lies one base away.

All donors were healthy Caucasians. Three pairs of female monozygotic twins, all aged 18 to 29 years, made up the twin cohort. Peripheral blood mononuclear cells were the source from which RNA for the TCR libraries was isolated. Inclusive of the bounding cysteine and phenylalanine, the CDR3 is 14 residues long. The sequence is cut down to CDR3 DNA, 42 bases in frame from base 1. Trimming removed 7 bases from V and 1 base from J; the gene matches leave 8 bases unexplained. Reading the germline V gene (reference sequence) gives CDR1 DFQATT and CDR2 SNEGSKA. These data were also reused for a study on yellow fever vaccine responses in identical twins. The second source states: The authors reported that the T cell response to vaccination in identical twins appeared partly convergent and partly personalized. Focusing on identical twins, the study followed the T cell clones that responded to the vaccine, and did so with precision.

The specimen was PBMCs. The rearrangement joined TRBV20-1 to TRBJ2-3, with 7 bases in between that match TRBD2. The clonotype originates from a woman younger than 35 in good health. In nucleotide form, the sequence is TGCAGTGTTTACCAGAGCGGGGGCACAGATACGCAGTATTTT. This yields the protein CSVYQSGGTDTQYF.